The 4 T cell receptor beta chains listed next were all sequenced from one sample in a study of T cells after yellow fever vaccination. One entry per CDR3 protein, called by TCRdb with MiXCR from the 5' RACE reads. Of roughly 170,000 distinct CDR3 sequences listed, roughly 9% are singletons. Material: CD8+ T cells sorted from PBMCs, obtained 45 days after the yellow fever booster vaccination. The source is a young man who received the YFV17D yellow fever vaccine.

There are a few counts of this clonotype. The V call is TRBV7-2, the J call TRBJ1-3; D ambiguous. Trimming shortened V by 1 base and J by 3 bases, and 7 bases separated the two germline ends. CDR1 is SGHTA and CDR2 is FQGNSA in the germline V gene. The CDR3 runs 14 residues. CDR3 loop: CASSLEDGGNTIYF. CDR3 bases: TGTGCCAGCAGCTTAGAGGACGGTGGAAACACCATATATTTT.

This clonotype was recorded a few times. The gene calls are TRBV29-1 and TRBJ2-3, with D possibly TRBD1 on 5 matching bases. Trimming removed 5 bases from V and 3 bases from J, with 9 bases in between. Germline CDR1 SQVTM, CDR2 ANQGSEA. The CDR3 has 12 residues. The CDR3 DNA reads as TGCAGCGTTAGGACAATGACAGATACGCAGTATTTT. Amino acid sequence: CSVRTMTDTQYF.

In its sample, this clonotype was seen a few times. V usage is TRBV7-6 and J usage is TRBJ2-3; 13 nucleotides agree with TRBD2. The CDR3 runs to 16 residues. CDR1 is SGHVS and CDR2 is FNYEAQ in the germline V gene. V trimming: 5 bases; J trimming: 14 bases; junction bases outside the gene matches: 16. Here the CDR3 DNA reads TGTGCCAGCAGCCCTACTAGCGGGGGGGCGGGTCCAATTGCGTATTTT. This translates into CASSPTSGGAGPIAYF.

This clonotype was observed a handful of times. The J gene is TRBJ2-1, the V gene TRBV6-4; D unresolved. Deletions cut 0 bases from V and 6 bases from J, with 6 bases between. Germline V CDR1 and CDR2: MRHNA, SNTAGT. CDR3 length: 13 amino acids. CDR3 sequence reads: CASSDSPSNEQFF. DNA of the CDR3: TGTGCCAGCAGTGACTCTCCAAGCAATGAGCAGTTCTTC.